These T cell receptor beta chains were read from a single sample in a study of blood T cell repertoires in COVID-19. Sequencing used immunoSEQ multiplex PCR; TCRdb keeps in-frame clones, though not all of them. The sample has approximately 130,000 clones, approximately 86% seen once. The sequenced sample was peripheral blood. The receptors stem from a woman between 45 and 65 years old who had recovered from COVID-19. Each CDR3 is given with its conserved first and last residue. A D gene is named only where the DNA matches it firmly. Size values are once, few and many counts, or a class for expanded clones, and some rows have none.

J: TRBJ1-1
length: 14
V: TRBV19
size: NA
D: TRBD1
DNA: TGTGCCAGTAGTATGAGGGGGCGCGTCACTGAAGCTTTCTTT
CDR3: CASSMRGRVTEAFF

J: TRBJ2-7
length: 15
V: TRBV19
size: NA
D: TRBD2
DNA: TGTGCCAGTAGTATTGCGGGACTAGCGGCTCCAGAGCAGTACTTC
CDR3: CASSIAGLAAPEQYF

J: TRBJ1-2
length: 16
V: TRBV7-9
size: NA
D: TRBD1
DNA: TGTGCCAGCAGCTTTATGGGGACAGGGAGTCCAGATGGCTACACCTTC
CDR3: CASSFMGTGSPDGYTF

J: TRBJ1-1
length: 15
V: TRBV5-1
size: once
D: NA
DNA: TGCGCCAGCAGCTTGTTCTTAGGGGAGGGCAGTGAAGCTTTCTTT
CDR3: CASSLFLGEGSEAFF

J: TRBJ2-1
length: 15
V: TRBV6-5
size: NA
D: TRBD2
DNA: TGTGCCAGCGCTCCCGGGACTAGCGGTTACAATGAGCAGTTCTTC
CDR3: CASAPGTSGYNEQFF

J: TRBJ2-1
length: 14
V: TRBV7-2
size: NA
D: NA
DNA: TGTGCCAGCAGCTTACTTAGCTCCTACAATGAGCAGTTCTTC
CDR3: CASSLLSSYNEQFF

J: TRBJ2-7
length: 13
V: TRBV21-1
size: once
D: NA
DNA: TGTGCCCGAAGGACTAGCCATACCTACGAGCAGTACTTC
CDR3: CARRTSHTYEQYF

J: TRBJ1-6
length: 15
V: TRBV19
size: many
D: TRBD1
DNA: TGTGCCAGTAGGCCCGGGACAGGGGGTAACTCACCCCTCCACTTT
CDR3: CASRPGTGGNSPLHF

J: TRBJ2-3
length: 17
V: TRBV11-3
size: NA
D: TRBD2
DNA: TGTGCCAGCAGCTTATCTGGGACTAGCGGGGGCACAGATACGCAGTATTTT
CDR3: CASSLSGTSGGTDTQYF

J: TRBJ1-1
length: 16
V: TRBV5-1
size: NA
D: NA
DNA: TGCGCCAGCAGTAAAAACGCTCAGGACTTGGGCACTGAAGCTTTCTTT
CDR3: CASSKNAQDLGTEAFF

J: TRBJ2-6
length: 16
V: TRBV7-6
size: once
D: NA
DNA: TGTGCCAGCAGCTCCCCCACAGGGCCTGGGGCCAACGTCCTGACTTTC
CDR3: CASSSPTGPGANVLTF

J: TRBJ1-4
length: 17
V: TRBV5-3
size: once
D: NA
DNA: TGTGCCTCGAGGGGGATGTGGGGCGCGGATTCTAATGAAAAACTGTTTTTT
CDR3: CASRGMWGADSNEKLFF

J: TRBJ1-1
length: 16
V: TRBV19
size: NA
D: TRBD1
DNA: TGTGCCAGTAGTTCCTATACAGGGGGGGGAGGCACTGAAGCTTTCTTT
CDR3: CASSSYTGGGGTEAFF

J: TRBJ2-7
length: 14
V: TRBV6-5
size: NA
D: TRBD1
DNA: TGTGCCAGCAGGACCGGGACAGGGGGTAGCGAGCAGTACTTC
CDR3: CASRTGTGGSEQYF

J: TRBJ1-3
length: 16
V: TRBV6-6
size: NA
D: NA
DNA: TGTGCCAGCACCCGCGGGGGGTCAGCCGGGGGAAACACCATATATTTT
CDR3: CASTRGGSAGGNTIYF

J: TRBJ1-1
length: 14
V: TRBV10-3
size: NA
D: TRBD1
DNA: TGTGCCATCAGTAAAGCAGGGGGTTACACTGAAGCTTTCTTT
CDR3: CAISKAGGYTEAFF

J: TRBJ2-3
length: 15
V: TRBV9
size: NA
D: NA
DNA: TGTGCCAGCAGCGTAGTCGGGGATGGGACAGATACGCAGTATTTT
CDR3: CASSVVGDGTDTQYF

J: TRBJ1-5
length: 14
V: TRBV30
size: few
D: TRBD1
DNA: TGTGCCTGGAGTGAAGGACAGGGGCATCAGCCCCAGCATTTT
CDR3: CAWSEGQGHQPQHF

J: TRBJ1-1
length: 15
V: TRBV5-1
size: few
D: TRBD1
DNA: TGCGCCAGCAGCTCAAGGACAGGGCAAAACACTGAAGCTTTCTTT
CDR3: CASSSRTGQNTEAFF

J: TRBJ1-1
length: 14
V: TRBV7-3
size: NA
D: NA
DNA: TGTGCCAGCAGCTTAACCGCAGGGAGGACTGAAGCTTTCTTT
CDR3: CASSLTAGRTEAFF

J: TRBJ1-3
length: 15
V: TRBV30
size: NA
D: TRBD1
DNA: TGTGCCTGGAGATATCCCGGGACAGGGGGTAACACCATATATTTT
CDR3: CAWRYPGTGGNTIYF

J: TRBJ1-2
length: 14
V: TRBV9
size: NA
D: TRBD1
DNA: TGTGCCAGCAGCGACCACAGGGGAAACTATGGCTACACCTTC
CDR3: CASSDHRGNYGYTF

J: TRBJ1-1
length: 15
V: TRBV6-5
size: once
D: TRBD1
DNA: TGTGCCAGCACCAGGGACAGGGGGGGTGACACTGAAGCTTTCTTT
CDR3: CASTRDRGGDTEAFF

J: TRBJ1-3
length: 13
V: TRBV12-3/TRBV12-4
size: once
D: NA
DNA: TGTGCCAGCAGTGACAACAACGGAAACACCATATATTTT
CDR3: CASSDNNGNTIYF

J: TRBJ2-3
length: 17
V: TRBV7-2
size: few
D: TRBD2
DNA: TGTGCCAGCAGCTTCCTTCCTAGCGGGGGGAGGACAGATACGCAGTATTTT
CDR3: CASSFLPSGGRTDTQYF

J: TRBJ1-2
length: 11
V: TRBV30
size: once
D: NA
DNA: TGTGCCTGGAGACTTACAGCCATCTACACCTTC
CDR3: CAWRLTAIYTF

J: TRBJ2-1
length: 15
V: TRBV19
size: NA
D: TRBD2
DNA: TGTGCCACCTGCAGTGGCGGGAGGAAATTTAATGAGCAGTTCTTC
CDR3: CATCSGGRKFNEQFF

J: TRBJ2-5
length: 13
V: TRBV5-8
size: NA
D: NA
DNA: TGTGCCAGCAGCTTGCGAGTTAAAGAGACCCAGTACTTC
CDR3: CASSLRVKETQYF

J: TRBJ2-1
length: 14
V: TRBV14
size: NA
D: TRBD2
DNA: TGTGCCAGCAGCTACAACCTGGGAGGGAATGAGCAGTTCTTC
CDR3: CASSYNLGGNEQFF

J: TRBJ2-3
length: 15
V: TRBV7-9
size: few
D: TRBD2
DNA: TGTGCCAGCAGCAAGAGCGGGGCTTGGGGAGATACGCAGTATTTT
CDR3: CASSKSGAWGDTQYF

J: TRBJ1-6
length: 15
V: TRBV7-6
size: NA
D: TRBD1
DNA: TGTGCCAGCAGCTTAGGGGGACAGGGTAATTCACCCCTCCACTTT
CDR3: CASSLGGQGNSPLHF

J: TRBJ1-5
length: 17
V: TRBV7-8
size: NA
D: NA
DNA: TGTGCCAGCAGCGAAAGGGCATTAACGGGGAGAAATCAGCCCCAGCATTTT
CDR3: CASSERALTGRNQPQHF

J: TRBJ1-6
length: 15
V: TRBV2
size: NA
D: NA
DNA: TGTGCCAGCAGTGAAGCGCGGGGGGGTTACTCACCCCTCCACTTT
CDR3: CASSEARGGYSPLHF

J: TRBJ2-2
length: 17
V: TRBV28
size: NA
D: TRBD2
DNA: TGTGCCAGCAGTCCCGCCCGACTAGCGGCCAACACCGGGGAGCTGTTTTTT
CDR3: CASSPARLAANTGELFF

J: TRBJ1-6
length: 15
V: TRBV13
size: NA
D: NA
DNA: TGTGCCAGCAGCTTAGGTTTAGGAGTGGATTCACCCCTCCACTTT
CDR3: CASSLGLGVDSPLHF

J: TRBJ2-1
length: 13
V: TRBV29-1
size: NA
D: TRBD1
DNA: TGCAGCGTTGAAGTGGGGACAGCCTATAAGCAGTTCTTC
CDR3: CSVEVGTAYKQFF

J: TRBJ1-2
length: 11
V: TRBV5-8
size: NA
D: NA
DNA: TGTGCCAGCAGCGCGGGCTTCGGCTACACCTTC
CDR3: CASSAGFGYTF

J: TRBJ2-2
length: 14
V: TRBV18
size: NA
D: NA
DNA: TGTGCCAGCTCACCACGGAGGGACACCGGGGAGCTGTTTTTT
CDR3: CASSPRRDTGELFF

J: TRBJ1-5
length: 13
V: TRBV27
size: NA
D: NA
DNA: TGTGCCAGCAGTTTATGGTCGGGGGACCCCCAGCATTTT
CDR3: CASSLWSGDPQHF

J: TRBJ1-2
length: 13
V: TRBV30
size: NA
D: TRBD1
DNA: TGTGCCTGGAGTCCCGGGACAGGACTTGGCTACACCTTC
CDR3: CAWSPGTGLGYTF

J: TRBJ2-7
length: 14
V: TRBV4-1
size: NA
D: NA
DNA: TGCGCCAGCAGCCTACTCCCCTTGAGAGGAGAGCAGTACTTC
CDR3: CASSLLPLRGEQYF

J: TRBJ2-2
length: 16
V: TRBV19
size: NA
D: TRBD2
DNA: TGTGCCAGTACCTCCATGGGGGAGGGCCTGGGCGGGGAGCTGTTTTTT
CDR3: CASTSMGEGLGGELFF

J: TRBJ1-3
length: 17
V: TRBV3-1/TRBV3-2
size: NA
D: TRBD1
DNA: TGTGCCAGCAGCCAGGAACCCAGGGGGCGACCTGGAAACACCATATATTTT
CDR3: CASSQEPRGRPGNTIYF

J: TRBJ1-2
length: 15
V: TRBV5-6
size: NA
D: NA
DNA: TGTGCCAGCAGCTTGGGACAGACCTCTAACTATGGCTACACCTTC
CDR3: CASSLGQTSNYGYTF

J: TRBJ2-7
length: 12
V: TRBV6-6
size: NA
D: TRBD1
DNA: TGTGCCACAAACAGGGGAGCAGGGGAGCAGTACTTC
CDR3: CATNRGAGEQYF

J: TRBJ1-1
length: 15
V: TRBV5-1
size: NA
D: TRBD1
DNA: TGCGCCAGCAGCTTGGTAGCAGGGGGAGGAACTGAAGCTTTCTTT
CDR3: CASSLVAGGGTEAFF

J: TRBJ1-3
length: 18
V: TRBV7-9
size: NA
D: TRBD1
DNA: TGTGCCAGCAGACTACCAGGGACAGCGCTCGCCTCTGGAAACACCATATATTTT
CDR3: CASRLPGTALASGNTIYF

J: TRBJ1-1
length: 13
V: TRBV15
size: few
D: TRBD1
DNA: TGTGCCACCAGCATAGGGGGCGTCACTGAAGCTTTCTTT
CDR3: CATSIGGVTEAFF

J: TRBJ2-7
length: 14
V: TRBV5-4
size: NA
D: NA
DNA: TGTGCCAGCAGCTCACAGGGTAGCTCCTACGAGCAGTACTTC
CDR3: CASSSQGSSYEQYF

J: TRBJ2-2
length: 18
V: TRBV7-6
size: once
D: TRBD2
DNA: TGTGCCAGCAGTCTAAGGGCCTCGGGAGGGCAAGGCACCGGGGAGCTGTTTTTT
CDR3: CASSLRASGGQGTGELFF